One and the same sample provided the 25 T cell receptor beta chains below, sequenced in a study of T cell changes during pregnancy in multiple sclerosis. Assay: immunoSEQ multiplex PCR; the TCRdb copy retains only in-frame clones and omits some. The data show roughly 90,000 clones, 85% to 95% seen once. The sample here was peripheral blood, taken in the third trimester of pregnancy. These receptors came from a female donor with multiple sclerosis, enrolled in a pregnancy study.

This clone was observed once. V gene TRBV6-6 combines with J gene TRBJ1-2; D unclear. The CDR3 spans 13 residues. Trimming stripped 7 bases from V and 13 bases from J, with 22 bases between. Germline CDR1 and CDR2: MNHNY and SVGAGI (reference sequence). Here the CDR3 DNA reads TGTGCCAGCACTGCCCCGGTCGACCTGGGCAGCACCTTC. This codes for CASTAPVDLGSTF.

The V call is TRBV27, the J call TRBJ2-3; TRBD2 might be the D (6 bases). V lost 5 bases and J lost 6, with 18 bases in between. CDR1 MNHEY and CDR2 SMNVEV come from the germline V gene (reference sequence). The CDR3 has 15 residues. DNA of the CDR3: TGTGCCAGCAGTCCCTGGGACTTCCCCAGGGATACGCAGTATTTT. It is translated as CASSPWDFPRDTQYF.

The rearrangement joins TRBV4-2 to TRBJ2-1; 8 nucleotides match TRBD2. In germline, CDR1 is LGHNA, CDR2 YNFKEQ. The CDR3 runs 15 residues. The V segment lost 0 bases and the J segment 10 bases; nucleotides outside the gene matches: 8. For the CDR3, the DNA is TGTGCCAGCAGCCAAGATCCGGGGGGGAGGACAGAGCAGTTCTTC. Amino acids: CASSQDPGGRTEQFF.

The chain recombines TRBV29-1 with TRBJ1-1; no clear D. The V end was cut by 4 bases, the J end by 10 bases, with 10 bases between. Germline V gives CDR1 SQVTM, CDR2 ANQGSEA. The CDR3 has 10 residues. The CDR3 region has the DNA TGCAGCGTTGTAGCGGCCGGAGCTTTCTTT. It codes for CSVVAAGAFF.

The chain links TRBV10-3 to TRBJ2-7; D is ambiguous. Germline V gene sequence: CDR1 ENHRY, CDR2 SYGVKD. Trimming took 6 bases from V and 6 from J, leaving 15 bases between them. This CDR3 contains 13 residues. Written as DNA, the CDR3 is TGTGCCATCAGAGGTCCCCAAGAGGCCGAGCAGTACTTC. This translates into CAIRGPQEAEQYF.

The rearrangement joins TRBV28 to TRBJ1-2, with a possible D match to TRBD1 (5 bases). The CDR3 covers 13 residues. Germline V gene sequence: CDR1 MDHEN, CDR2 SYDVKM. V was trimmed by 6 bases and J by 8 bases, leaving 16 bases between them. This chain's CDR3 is CASRIDRLLGYTF. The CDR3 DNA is TGTGCCAGCAGGATAGACAGACTCCTGGGCTACACCTTC.

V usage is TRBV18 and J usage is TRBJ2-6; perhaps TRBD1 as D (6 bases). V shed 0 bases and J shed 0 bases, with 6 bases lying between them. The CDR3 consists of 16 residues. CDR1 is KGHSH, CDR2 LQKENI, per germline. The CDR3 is CASSPPRGSGANVLTF. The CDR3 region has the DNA TGTGCCAGCTCACCACCCAGGGGCTCTGGGGCCAACGTCCTGACTTTC.

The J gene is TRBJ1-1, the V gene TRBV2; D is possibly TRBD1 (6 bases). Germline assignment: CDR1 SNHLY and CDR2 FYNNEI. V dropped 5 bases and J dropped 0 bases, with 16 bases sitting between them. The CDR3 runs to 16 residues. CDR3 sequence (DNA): TGTGCCAGCAGTTTACAGGGAATTGGGGTGAACACTGAAGCTTTCTTT. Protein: CASSLQGIGVNTEAFF. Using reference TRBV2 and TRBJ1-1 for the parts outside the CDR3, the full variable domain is EPEVTQTPSHQVTQMGQEVILRCVPISNHLYFYWYRQILGQKVEFLVSFYNNEISEKSEIFDDQFSVERPDGSNFTLKIRSTKLEDSAMYFCASSLQGIGVNTEAFFGQGTRLTVV.

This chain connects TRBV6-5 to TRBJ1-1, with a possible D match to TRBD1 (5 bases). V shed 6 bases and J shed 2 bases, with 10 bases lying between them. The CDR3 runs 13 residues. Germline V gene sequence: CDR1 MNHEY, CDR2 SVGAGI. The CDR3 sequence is CASRGRDNTEAFF. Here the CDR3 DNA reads TGTGCCAGCAGAGGCAGGGATAACACTGAAGCTTTCTTT.

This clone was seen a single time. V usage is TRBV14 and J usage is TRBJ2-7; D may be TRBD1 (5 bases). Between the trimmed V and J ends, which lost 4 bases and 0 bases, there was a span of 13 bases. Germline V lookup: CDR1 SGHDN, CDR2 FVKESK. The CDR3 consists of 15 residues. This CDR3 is CASSRSGASSYEQYF. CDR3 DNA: TGTGCCAGCAGCCGGAGTGGGGCCAGCTCCTACGAGCAGTACTTC. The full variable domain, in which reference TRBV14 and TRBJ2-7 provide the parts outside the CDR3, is EAGVTQFPSHSVIEKGQTVTLRCDPISGHDNLYWYRRVMGKEIKFLLHFVKESKQDESGMPNNRFLAERTGGTYSTLKVQPAELEDSGVYFCASSRSGASSYEQYFGPGTRLTVT.

CDR3 bases: TGCAGCGTTGTGTTCCCCCAGGGTTCCGGGGAGCTGTTTTTT. It specifies CSVVFPQGSGELFF. The chain links TRBV29-1 to TRBJ2-2; TRBD1 is a possible D gene (5 bases). Germline assignment: CDR1 SQVTM and CDR2 ANQGSEA. V was cut by 4 bases and J by 6 bases, with 15 bases left in between. This CDR3 is built from 14 residues.

CDR3 DNA: TGTGCCAGCAGCAGGGACAACCTGAACACTGAAGCTTTCTTT. It yields the protein CASSRDNLNTEAFF. The gene calls are TRBV7-2 and TRBJ1-1; D may be TRBD1 (6 bases). Looked up from germline, CDR1 is SGHTA and CDR2 is FQGNSA. The CDR3 runs to 14 residues. V was shortened by 5 bases and J by 0 bases, with 10 bases between the two germline ends.

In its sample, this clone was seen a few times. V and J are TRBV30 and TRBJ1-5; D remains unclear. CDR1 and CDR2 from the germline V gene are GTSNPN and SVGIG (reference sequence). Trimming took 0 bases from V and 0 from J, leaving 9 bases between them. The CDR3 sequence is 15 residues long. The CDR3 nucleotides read TGTGCCTGGAGTGTAGCGGATATTAGCAATCAGCCCCAGCATTTT. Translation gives CAWSVADISNQPQHF.

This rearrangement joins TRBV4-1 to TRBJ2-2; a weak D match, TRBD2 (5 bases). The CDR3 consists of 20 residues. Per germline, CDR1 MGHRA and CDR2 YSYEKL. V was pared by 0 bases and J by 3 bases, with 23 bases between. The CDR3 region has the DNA TGCGCCAGCAGCCAAGACCCGGGGAGATTCAGGCGAACGGACACCGGGGAGCTGTTTTTT. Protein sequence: CASSQDPGRFRRTDTGELFF.

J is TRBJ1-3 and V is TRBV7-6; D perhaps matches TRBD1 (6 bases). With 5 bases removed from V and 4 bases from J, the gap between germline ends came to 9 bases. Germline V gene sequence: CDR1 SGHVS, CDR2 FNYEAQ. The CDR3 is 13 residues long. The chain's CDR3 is CASSADRGNTIYF. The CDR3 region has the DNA TGTGCCAGCAGCGCCGACAGGGGAAACACCATATATTTT.

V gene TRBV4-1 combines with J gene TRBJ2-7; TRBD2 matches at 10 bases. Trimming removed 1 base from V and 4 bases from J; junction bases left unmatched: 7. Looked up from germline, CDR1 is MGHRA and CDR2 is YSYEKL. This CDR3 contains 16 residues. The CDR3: CASSQGFGTSAYEQYF. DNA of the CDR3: TGCGCCAGCAGCCAAGGGTTCGGGACTAGCGCGTACGAGCAGTACTTC.

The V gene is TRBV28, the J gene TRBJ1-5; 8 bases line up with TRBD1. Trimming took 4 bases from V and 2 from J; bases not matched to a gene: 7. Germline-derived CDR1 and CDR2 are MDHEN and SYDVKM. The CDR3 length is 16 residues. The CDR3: CASSYQGAPRNQPQHF. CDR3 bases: TGTGCCAGCAGTTATCAGGGGGCGCCGCGCAATCAGCCCCAGCATTTT. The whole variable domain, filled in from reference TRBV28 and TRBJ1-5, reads DVKVTQSSRYLVKRTGEKVFLECVQDMDHENMFWYRQDPGLGLRLIYFSYDVKMKEKGDIPEGYSVSREKKERFSLILESASTNQTSMYLCASSYQGAPRNQPQHFGDGTRLSIL.

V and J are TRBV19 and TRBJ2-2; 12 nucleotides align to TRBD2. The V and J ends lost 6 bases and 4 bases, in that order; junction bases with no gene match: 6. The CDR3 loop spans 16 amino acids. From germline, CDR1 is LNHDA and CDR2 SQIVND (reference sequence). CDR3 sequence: CASRPLAGGPTGELFF. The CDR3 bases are TGTGCCAGTAGACCTCTAGCGGGAGGGCCCACCGGGGAGCTGTTTTTT.

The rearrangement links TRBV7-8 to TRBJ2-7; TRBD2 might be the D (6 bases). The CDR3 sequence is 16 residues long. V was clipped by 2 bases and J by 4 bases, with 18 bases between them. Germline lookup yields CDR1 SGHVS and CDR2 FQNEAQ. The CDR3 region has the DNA TGTGCCAGCAGCTTACCTCCGGGAGCGGACTTATACGAGCAGTACTTC. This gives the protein CASSLPPGADLYEQYF.

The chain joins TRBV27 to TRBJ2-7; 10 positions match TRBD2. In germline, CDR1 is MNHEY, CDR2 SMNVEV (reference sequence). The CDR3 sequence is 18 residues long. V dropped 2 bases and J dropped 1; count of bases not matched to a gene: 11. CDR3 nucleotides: TGTGCCAGCAGTTTACGGCGACTAGCGGGCCCTATTTCCTACGAGCAGTACTTC. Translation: CASSLRRLAGPISYEQYF.

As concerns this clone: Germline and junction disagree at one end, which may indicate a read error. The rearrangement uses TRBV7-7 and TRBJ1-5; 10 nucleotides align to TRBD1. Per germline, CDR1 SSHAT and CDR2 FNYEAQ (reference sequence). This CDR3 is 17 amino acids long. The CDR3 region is CASSLVAGTGANQPQHF. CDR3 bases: TGTGCTAGCAGCTTAGTTGCGGGGACAGGGGCCAATCAGCCCCAGCATTTT.

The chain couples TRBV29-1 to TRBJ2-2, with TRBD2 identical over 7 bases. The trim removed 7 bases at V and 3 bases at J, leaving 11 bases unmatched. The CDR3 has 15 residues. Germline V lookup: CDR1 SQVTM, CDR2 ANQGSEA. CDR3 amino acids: CSASEAGAYTGELFF. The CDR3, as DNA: TGCAGCGCCAGCGAGGCGGGAGCGTACACCGGGGAGCTGTTTTTT.

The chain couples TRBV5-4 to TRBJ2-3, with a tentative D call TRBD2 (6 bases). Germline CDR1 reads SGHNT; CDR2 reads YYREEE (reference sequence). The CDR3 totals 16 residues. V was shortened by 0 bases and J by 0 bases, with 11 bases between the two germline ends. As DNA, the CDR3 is TGTGCCAGCAGCTTGGAACTAGCCTCTAGCACAGATACGCAGTATTTT. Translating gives CASSLELASSTDTQYF.

For the CDR3, the DNA is TGTGCCAGCAGCTTAGATCGGGGTCCCAATCAGCCCCAGCATTTT. It specifies CASSLDRGPNQPQHF. This chain uses TRBV11-2 with TRBJ1-5; D gene uncertain. The germline V gene encodes CDR1 SGHAT and CDR2 FQNNGV. Trimming removed 0 bases at V and 3 bases at J, with 9 bases between. CDR3 length: 15 residues. Filled out from reference TRBV11-2 and TRBJ1-5, the complete variable domain reads EAGVAQSPRYKIIEKRQSVAFWCNPISGHATLYWYQQILGQGPKLLIQFQNNGVVDDSQLPKDRFSAERLKGVDSTLKIQPAKLEDSAVYLCASSLDRGPNQPQHFGDGTRLSIL.

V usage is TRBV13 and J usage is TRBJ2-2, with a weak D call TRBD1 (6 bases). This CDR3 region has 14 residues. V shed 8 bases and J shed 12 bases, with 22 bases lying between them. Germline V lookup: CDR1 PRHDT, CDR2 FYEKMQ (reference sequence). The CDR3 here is CASWATGMPQKLFF. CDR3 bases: TGTGCCAGCTGGGCGACAGGAATGCCTCAGAAGCTGTTTTTT.